This is a list of T cell receptor beta chains from one sample in a study of CD8 T cells in Susac syndrome. TCRdb reprocessed the immunoSEQ multiplex PCR reads with MiXCR, giving one entry per CDR3 protein. Among 300,000 to 350,000 distinct CDR3 sequences, 92% were seen once, and the ten largest hold roughly 0.07%. Sample: CD4+ T cells from PBMCs. The receptor set was obtained from a human donor with multiple sclerosis. The conserved cysteine and the conserved F or W are not part of the CDR3 here.

len,j_gene,v_gene,CDR3aa
13,TRBJ2-7,TRBV27,ASSFKQRGSYEQY
14,TRBJ2-1,TRBV9,ASSPKLLAGGNEQF
15,TRBJ1-4,TRBV7-2,ASSLGGLAAPFVRLF
12,TRBJ2-7,TRBV10-3,AISELGSASEQY
11,TRBJ1-1,TRBV18,ASSPGEGTEAF
11,TRBJ1-1,TRBV29-1,SVGGKRLSEAF
11,TRBJ2-5,TRBV5-1,ASSYVGQETQY
9,TRBJ2-7,TRBV2,ASSEEEEQY
9,TRBJ1-1,TRBV7-9,ASSAQGEAF
12,TRBJ2-1,TRBV6-6,ASSYSDRVNEQF
13,TRBJ2-7,TRBV5-1,ASSHIGGEQYEQY
13,TRBJ2-3,TRBV5-4,ASSSKTSGTDTQY
13,TRBJ1-4,TRBV29-1,SVEGQAGVGEKLF
14,TRBJ2-7,TRBV7-8,ASSPRRTTLSYEQY
11,TRBJ1-5,TRBV18,ASSESAYQPQH
11,TRBJ1-5,TRBV20-1,SAKDRGNQPQH
11,TRBJ1-3,TRBV10-3,AISRDGRNTIY
11,TRBJ1-1,TRBV3-1,ASSQGMFTEAF
15,TRBJ2-5,TRBV20-1,SARPGLAAGWQETQY
14,TRBJ2-5,TRBV11-2,ASSLGDRGPQETQY
14,TRBJ2-7,TRBV18,ASSPRISLADGEQY
13,TRBJ2-3,TRBV20-1,SAGPGRGDRDTQY
15,TRBJ2-3,TRBV6-5,ASSYTPGTTGTDTQY
9,TRBJ1-2,TRBV29-1,SVEINYGYT
14,TRBJ1-4,TRBV4-3,ASSQARDSGNEKLF
13,TRBJ2-1,TRBV3-1,ASSLFAGAENEQF
13,TRBJ2-3,TRBV7-2,ASSPRIGGTDTQY
12,TRBJ2-2,TRBV7-3,ASSQYRNTGELF
14,TRBJ1-1,TRBV7-9,ASSGAGGGGTTEAF
11,TRBJ1-5,TRBV5-6,ASSLSPNQPQH
12,TRBJ2-4,TRBV20-1,SARLLGAKNIQY
11,TRBJ2-7,TRBV7-2,ASSLRGTYEQY
13,TRBJ1-2,TRBV19,ASSIGPGEAYGYT
13,TRBJ1-5,TRBV7-8,ASSRHWAGNQPQH
12,TRBJ1-4,TRBV20-1,SARDRGAVEKLF
13,TRBJ2-6,TRBV7-9,ASSSTVSGANVLT
11,TRBJ1-1,TRBV12-3/TRBV12-4,ASSFTTNTEAF
13,TRBJ2-1,TRBV7-9,ASSQRQGSSSEQF
12,TRBJ2-3,TRBV30,AWSGGLATDTQY
14,TRBJ2-2,TRBV20-1,SARGGGLSNTGELF
14,TRBJ2-2,TRBV30,AWSRLQGAVTGELF
12,TRBJ2-7,TRBV4-3,ASSRSPSYYEQY
12,TRBJ2-5,TRBV7-2,ASSASLVGETQY
12,TRBJ1-2,TRBV24-1,ATSPGQENYGYT
13,TRBJ2-5,TRBV6-5,ASSYPGTGQETQY
13,TRBJ1-2,TRBV29-1,SVETGRQGIDGYT